This record looks at one T cell receptor beta chain sequence and its context. PCR involved 60 Vbeta and 13 Jbeta primers. In the study's own analysis: Later work found 65 million to 100 million unique TCR beta chains, with some 11 million shared. TCRdb's table, derived via immunoSEQ multiplex PCR, lists solely in-frame clones and lacks some. Clonal size and the V and J genes are those of that table, whereas D and trimming came from the DNA. The table has about 160,000 clones, 70% to 90% seen once; the top ten hold 0.65% to 0.9%. The source of the sample is a study of cytomegalovirus exposure and HLA in healthy donors. Study-wide background: There were 65 million to 85 million unique TCRs (from HLA-typed donors) in an early data release.

Sequenced material: PBMCs. The sequence came from a woman under 40 in good health and CMV-seronegative.

CDR3 coding DNA: TGTGCCAGCAGTTACAGGGAGTACACTGAAGCTTTCTTT. Translated: CASSYREYTEAFF. The rearrangement links TRBV28 to TRBJ1-1, with D perhaps TRBD1 (6 bases). The V and J ends lost 4 bases and 3 bases respectively, with 9 bases between them. The CDR3 contains 13 residues. Per germline, CDR1 MDHEN and CDR2 SYDVKM.